This TCR beta chain was observed in a study of regulatory T cells in long-lasting Graves disease. Documented time point: persistent/refractory GD, antithyroid drugs over 5 years with positive TRAb. PBMCs were the source of the RNA used for TCR sequencing. As collected, the peripheral blood samples measured roughly 10 milliliters each and went into EDTA tubes. Assembly of TCR beta libraries relied on iRepertoire HTBI primers together with Arm-PCR of CDR3 regions. MiXCR, applied by TCRdb to the multiplex PCR reads, yields one record per CDR3 protein. The table records about 470,000 distinct CDR3 sequences, under 25% of them present only once. This clonotype was recorded many times. This receptor was taken from a female donor with Graves disease. The sample here was peripheral blood mononuclear cells (PBMCs), taken when the disease was refractory, from a patient treated with antithyroid drugs.

The CDR3 DNA reads as TGTGCCAGCACTGACGGACACCCCTACGAGCAGTACTTC. This translates into CASTDGHPYEQYF. The J gene is TRBJ2-7, the V gene TRBV12-3 or TRBV12-4; the D gene is possibly TRBD1 (5 bases). The CDR3 is 13 residues long. The germline V and J ends were trimmed by 7 bases and 2 bases, with 12 bases remaining between them.